The 9 T cell receptor beta chains reported below all come from one sample, sequenced in a study of beta chain features in type 1 diabetes. Findings and caveats of the study: TCRB CDR3s from Type 1 diabetes patients were moderately but significantly shorter in all four CD4+ subsets.

Their antigens are not known. Every bit of the isolated RNA underwent reverse transcription, so sequencing read expressed TCRB transcripts. This table comes from immunoSEQ multiplex PCR, and its TCRdb copy is limited to in-frame clones, with some not included. The sample lists 300,000 to 350,000 clones, over 7% occurring once. Input material: central memory CD4+ T cells from blood. The receptor source for this set is a man in his thirties or forties with type 1 diabetes.

This clone was recorded a few times. The CDR3 here is CSVENTGGAGEAFF. CDR3 DNA: TGCAGCGTTGAAAACACAGGGGGCGCAGGTGAAGCTTTCTTT. The V and J genes are TRBV29-1 and TRBJ1-1, with 9 bases matching TRBD1. Germline CDR1 is SQVTM and CDR2 is ANQGSEA. This CDR3 comprises 14 residues. The junction had 8 bases not matched to a gene; V was cut back by 2 bases and J by 7 bases.

This clone was observed a few times. The chain combines TRBV11-2 with TRBJ2-5; D gene unclear. CDR3 length: 13 residues. Looked up from germline, CDR1 is SGHAT and CDR2 is FQNNGV. With 5 bases removed from V and 0 bases from J, the gap between germline ends came to 7 bases. The CDR3 DNA reads as TGTGCCAGCAGCCCGACGGACCAAGAGACCCAGTACTTC. It translates to CASSPTDQETQYF.

This clone was recorded a few times. This chain links TRBV6-6 with TRBJ2-1, with TRBD1 matching 8 bases. With 6 bases clipped from V and 4 bases from J, the junction kept 11 bases outside the gene matches. Germline CDR1 is MNHNY and CDR2 is SVGAGI (reference sequence). This CDR3 spans 16 amino acids. The CDR3: CASRGMGDRTYNEQFF. Written as DNA, the CDR3 is TGTGCCAGCAGGGGGATGGGGGACAGGACTTACAATGAGCAGTTCTTC.

The chain combines TRBV29-1 with TRBJ2-7; 9 nucleotides agree with TRBD1. V shed 7 bases, J shed 3 bases, and the junction held 10 bases outside the gene matches. Germline CDR1 is SQVTM and CDR2 is ANQGSEA. The CDR3 runs to 14 residues. The CDR3 coding sequence is TGCAGCGCTGCCGACAGGGGGTCCAACTACGAGCAGTACTTC. This translates into CSAADRGSNYEQYF.

In its sample, this clone was seen a few times. The genes are TRBV10-1 and TRBJ2-6; 7 nucleotides align to TRBD1. The CDR3 length is 15 residues. Germline CDR1 reads WNHNN; CDR2 reads SYGVQD (reference sequence). The V and J ends lost 6 bases and 2 bases, in that order; junction bases with no gene match: 4. The CDR3 DNA reads TGCGCCAGCAGCGGTACAGGGGCTGGGGCCAACGTCCTGACTTTC. Its translation: CASSGTGAGANVLTF.

This clone was recorded at least ten times. The V and J genes are TRBV11-3 and TRBJ2-3; 11 nucleotides line up with TRBD2. This CDR3 has 15 residues. Germline V lookup: CDR1 SGHNT, CDR2 YENEEA. Unmatched junction bases numbered 3, after V lost 4 bases and J lost 3 bases. The CDR3 nucleotides are TGTGCCAGCAGCTCGGGACTAGCGGAGACAGATACGCAGTATTTT. This gives the protein CASSSGLAETDTQYF. The full variable domain, rest sourced from reference TRBV11-3 and TRBJ2-3, is EAGVVQSPRYKIIEKKQPVAFWCNPISGHNTLYWYLQNLGQGPELLIRYENEEAVDDSQLPKDRFSAERLKGVDSTLKIQPAELGDSAVYLCASSSGLAETDTQYFGPGTRLTVL.

The chain is built from TRBV7-9 and TRBJ1-2, with a possible D match to TRBD1 (6 bases). Germline CDR1 SEHNR, CDR2 FQNEAQ (reference sequence). V gave up 5 bases and J gave up 4 bases, with 14 bases separating them. The CDR3 runs to 14 residues. The CDR3: CASSRTRDTYGYTF. The CDR3 bases are TGTGCCAGCAGCCGCACCCGGGACACCTATGGCTACACCTTC.

This clone was detected only a few times. The chain couples TRBV15 to TRBJ1-5, with D uncertain. Germline values: CDR1 LNHNV, CDR2 YYDKDF (reference sequence). Trimming pared 3 bases from V and 0 bases from J, leaving 9 bases between. The CDR3 runs to 15 residues. In nucleotides, the CDR3 is TGTGCCACCAGCAGGCTAACAGTTAGCAATCAGCCCCAGCATTTT. It is translated as CATSRLTVSNQPQHF.

Details on this clone: The sample carries other DNA sequences with the same CDR3. The V and J genes are TRBV18 and TRBJ2-1; D is possibly TRBD1 or TRBD2 (5 bases each). The germline V gene encodes CDR1 KGHSH and CDR2 LQKENI. The CDR3 loop spans 16 amino acids. Trimming removed 3 bases from V and 0 bases from J, with 12 bases in between. CDR3 region: CASSPGTDSSYNEQFF. CDR3 sequence (DNA): TGTGCCAGCTCACCGGGGACCGATAGCTCCTACAATGAGCAGTTCTTC.